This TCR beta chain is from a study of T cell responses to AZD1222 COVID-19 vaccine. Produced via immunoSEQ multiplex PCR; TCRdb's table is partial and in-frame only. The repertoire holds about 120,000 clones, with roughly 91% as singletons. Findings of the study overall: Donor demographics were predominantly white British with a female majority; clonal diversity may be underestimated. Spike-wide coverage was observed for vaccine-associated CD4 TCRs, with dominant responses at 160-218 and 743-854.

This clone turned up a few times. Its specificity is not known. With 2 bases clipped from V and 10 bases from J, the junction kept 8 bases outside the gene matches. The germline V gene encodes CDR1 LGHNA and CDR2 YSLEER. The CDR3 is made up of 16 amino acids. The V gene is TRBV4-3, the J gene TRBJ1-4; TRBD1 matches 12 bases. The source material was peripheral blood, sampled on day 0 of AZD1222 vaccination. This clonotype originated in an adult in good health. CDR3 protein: CASSQQTGTGGGKLFF. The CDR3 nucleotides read TGCGCCAGCAGCCAACAAACCGGGACAGGGGGCGGAAAACTGTTTTTT.